In this sample, the clone carrying this TCR beta chain is medium-sized. Its specificity is unknown. Sequencing was performed with immunoSEQ multiplex PCR; in TCRdb, only in-frame clones are kept and a portion is missing. The table shows over 55,000 clones, with about three quarters occurring only once. This entry belongs to a study of T cell responses to AZD1222 COVID-19 vaccine. Findings of the study overall: A rise in Spike-specific TCR breadth and depth followed two AZD1222 doses. Nearly half of the spike-specific TCRs reportedly recognize variant regions that carry no mutations. Vaccine-associated CD4 TCRs spanned spike, dominant at 160-218 and 743-854.

Second doses that came at about 4 or about 12 weeks were put together. The CDR3 is 14 amino acids. V lost 1 base, J lost 8 bases, and 15 bases lay in between. CDR1 is SGHRS and CDR2 is YFSETQ in the germline V gene. This rearrangement joins TRBV5-1 to TRBJ1-2, with TRBD1 as a possible D gene (6 bases). This TCR derives from an adult who received the AZD1222 COVID-19 vaccine. The specimen was peripheral blood, collected 28 days after the second AZD1222 dose. The CDR3 sequence: CASSLSGERGGYTF. DNA of the CDR3: TGCGCCAGCAGCTTGTCAGGGGAGAGGGGAGGCTACACCTTC.